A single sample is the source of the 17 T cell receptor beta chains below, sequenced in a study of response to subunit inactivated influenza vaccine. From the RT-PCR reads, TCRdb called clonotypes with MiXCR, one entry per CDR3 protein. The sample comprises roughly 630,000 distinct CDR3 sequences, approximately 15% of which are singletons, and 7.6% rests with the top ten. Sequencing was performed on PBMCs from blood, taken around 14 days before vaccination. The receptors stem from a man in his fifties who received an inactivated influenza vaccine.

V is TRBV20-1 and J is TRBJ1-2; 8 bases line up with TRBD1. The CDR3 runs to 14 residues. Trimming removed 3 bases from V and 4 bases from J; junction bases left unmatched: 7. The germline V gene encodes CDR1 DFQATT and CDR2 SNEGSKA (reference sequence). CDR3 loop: CSARGGQERYGYTF. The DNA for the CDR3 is TGCAGTGCTAGGGGGGGACAGGAACGCTATGGCTACACCTTC.

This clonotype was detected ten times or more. The CDR3 loop reads CASSWGAATIPNQPQHF. The CDR3 DNA reads TGTGCCAGCAGCTGGGGGGCAGCTACCATCCCGAATCAGCCCCAGCATTTT. The chain couples TRBV7-8 to TRBJ1-5, with a possible D match to TRBD1 (6 bases). This CDR3 has 17 amino acids. The V and J ends lost 4 bases and 4 bases respectively, with 20 bases between them. Germline values: CDR1 SGHVS, CDR2 FQNEAQ.

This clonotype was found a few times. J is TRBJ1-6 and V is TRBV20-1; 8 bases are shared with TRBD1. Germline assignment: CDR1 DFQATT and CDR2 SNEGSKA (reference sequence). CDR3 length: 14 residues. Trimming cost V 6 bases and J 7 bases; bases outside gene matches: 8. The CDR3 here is CSAKPTGVNSPLHF. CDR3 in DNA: TGCAGTGCGAAACCGACAGGGGTGAATTCACCCCTCCACTTT.

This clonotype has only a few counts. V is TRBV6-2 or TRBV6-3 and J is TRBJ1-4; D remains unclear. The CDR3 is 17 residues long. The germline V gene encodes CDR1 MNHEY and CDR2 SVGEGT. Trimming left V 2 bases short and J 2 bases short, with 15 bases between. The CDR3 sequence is CASSYAPRPTTNEKLFF. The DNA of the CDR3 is TGTGCCAGCAGTTACGCCCCCCGGCCGACGACTAATGAAAAACTGTTTTTT.

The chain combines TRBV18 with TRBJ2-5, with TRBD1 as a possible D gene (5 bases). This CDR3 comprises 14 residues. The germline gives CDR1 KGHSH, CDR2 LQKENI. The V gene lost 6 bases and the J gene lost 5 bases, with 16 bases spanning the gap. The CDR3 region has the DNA TGTGCCAGCTCGCCCCAGGGCGGCTGGGAGACCCAGTACTTC. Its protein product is CASSPQGGWETQYF.

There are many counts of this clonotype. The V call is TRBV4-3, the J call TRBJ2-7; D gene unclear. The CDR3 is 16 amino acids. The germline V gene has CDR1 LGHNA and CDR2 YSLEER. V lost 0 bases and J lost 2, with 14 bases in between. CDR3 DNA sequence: TGCGCCAGCAGCCAAGATGAGGCGGCAGGTGCCTACGAGCAGTACTTC. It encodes CASSQDEAAGAYEQYF.

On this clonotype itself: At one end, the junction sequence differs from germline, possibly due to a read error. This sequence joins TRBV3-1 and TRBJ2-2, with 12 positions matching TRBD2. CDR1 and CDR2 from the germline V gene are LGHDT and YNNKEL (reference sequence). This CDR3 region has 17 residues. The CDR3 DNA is TGTGACAGCAGCCCGTGGACTAGCGGGGCGAACACCGGGGAGCTGTTTTTT. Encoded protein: CDSSPWTSGANTGELFF.

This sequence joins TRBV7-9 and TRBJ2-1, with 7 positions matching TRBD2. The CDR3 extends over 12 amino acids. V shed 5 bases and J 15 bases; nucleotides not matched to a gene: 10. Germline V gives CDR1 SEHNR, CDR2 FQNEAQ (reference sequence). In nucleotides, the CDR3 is TGTGCCAGCAGCCCGGCTCGGGGGGTTTCGTTCTTC. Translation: CASSPARGVSFF. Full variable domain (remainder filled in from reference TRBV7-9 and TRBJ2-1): DTGVSQNPRHKITKRGQNVTFRCDPISEHNRLYWYRQTLGQGPEFLTYFQNEAQLEKSRLLSDRFSAERPKGSFSTLEIQRTEQGDSAMYLCASSPARGVSFFGPGTRLTVL.

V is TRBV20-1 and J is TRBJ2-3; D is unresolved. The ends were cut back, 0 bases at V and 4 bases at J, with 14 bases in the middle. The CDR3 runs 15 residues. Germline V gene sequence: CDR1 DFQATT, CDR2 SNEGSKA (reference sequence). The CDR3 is CSARDFAALADTQYF. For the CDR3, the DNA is TGCAGTGCTAGAGATTTCGCAGCCCTTGCAGATACGCAGTATTTT.

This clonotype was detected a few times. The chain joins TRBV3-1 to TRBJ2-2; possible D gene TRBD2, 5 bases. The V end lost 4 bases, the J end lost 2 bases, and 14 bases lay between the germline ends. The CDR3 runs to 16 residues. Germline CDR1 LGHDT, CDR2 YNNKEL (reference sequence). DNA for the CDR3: TGTGCCAGCAGCCCACACCCGGGGAAAAACACCGGGGAGCTGTTTTTT. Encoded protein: CASSPHPGKNTGELFF.

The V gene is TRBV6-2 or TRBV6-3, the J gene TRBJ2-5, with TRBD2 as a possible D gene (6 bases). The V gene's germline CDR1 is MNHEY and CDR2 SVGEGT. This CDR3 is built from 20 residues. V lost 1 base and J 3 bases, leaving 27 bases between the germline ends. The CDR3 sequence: CASSYLTGTLQLVGEETQYF. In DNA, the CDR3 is TGTGCCAGCAGTTACTTGACCGGGACTCTCCAGCTGGTTGGGGAAGAGACCCAGTACTTC.

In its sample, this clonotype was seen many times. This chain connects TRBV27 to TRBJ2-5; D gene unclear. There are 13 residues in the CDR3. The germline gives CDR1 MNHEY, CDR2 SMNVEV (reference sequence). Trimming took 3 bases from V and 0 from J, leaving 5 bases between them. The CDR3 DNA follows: TGTGCCAGCAGTTTGACCTACCAAGAGACCCAGTACTTC. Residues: CASSLTYQETQYF.

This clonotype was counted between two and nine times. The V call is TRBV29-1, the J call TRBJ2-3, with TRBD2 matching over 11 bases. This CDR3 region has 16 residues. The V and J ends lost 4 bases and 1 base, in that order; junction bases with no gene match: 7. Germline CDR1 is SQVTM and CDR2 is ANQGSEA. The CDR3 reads CSVASLAGERTDTQYF. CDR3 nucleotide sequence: TGCAGCGTTGCCTCACTAGCGGGGGAGCGCACAGATACGCAGTATTTT.

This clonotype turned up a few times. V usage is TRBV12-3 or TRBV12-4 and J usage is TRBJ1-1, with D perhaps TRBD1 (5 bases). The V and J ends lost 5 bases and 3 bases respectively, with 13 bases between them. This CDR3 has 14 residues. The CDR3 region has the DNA TGTGCCAGCAGTCCCGGGGCCATGGACACTGAAGCTTTCTTT. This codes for CASSPGAMDTEAFF.

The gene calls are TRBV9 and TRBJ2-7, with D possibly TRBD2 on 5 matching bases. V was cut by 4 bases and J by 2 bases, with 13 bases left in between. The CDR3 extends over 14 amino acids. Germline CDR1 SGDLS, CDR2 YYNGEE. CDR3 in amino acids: CASSHDGETYEQYF. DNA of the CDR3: TGTGCCAGCAGCCATGATGGGGAGACCTACGAGCAGTACTTC. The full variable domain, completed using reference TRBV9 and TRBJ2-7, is DSGVTQTPKHLITATGQRVTLRCSPRSGDLSVYWYQQSLDQGLQFLIQYYNGEERAKGNILERFSAQQFPDLHSELNLSSLELGDSALYFCASSHDGETYEQYFGPGTRLTVT.

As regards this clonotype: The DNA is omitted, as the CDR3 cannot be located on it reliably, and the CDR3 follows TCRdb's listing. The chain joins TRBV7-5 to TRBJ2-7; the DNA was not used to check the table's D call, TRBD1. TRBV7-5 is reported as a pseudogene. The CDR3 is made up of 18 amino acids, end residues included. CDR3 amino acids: CISVSEAPNRDRAYEQYF.

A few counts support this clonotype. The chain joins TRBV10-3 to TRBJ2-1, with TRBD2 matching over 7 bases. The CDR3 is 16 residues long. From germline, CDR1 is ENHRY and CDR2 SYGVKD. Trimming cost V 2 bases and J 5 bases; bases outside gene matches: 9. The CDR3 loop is CAISEGRESGDNEQFF. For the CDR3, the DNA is TGTGCCATCAGTGAGGGGAGGGAGTCTGGGGACAATGAGCAGTTCTTC.